This passage covers 12 T cell receptor beta chains from one sample sequenced in a study of blood T cells in healthy people across ages (dated by TCRdb to 2014 to 2015). Libraries came from 5' RACE. Sequencing instrument: Illumina HiSeq 2500. The second PCR ran for about 7 to 11 cycles and used a J-beta primer mix along with a sample-barcoded 5' primer. TCRdb reprocessed the public reads (quality trimming at Q25 with fastp, clone calling with MiXCR) and kept in-frame beta chains. CDR3 protein duplicates are merged, each entry listing the most common genes and DNA. Recorded for this sample are roughly 900,000 distinct CDR3 sequences; roughly 26% of them occurred a single time. Of the sample, 17% is held by the ten largest clones. Sequencing was done on a sample of blood. Every receptor here comes from a woman of 80 years or more in good health.

This clonotype was found many times. This chain links TRBV7-6 with TRBJ2-7; D may be TRBD2 (6 bases). CDR1 and CDR2 from the germline V gene are SGHVS and FNYEAQ. V dropped 5 bases and J dropped 7 bases, with 15 bases sitting between them. CDR3 length: 13 amino acids. The CDR3 protein is CASSPSRGREQYF. The CDR3 DNA sequence: TGTGCCAGCAGCCCCTCACGGGGGAGGGAGCAGTACTTC.

This clonotype was counted many times. The rearrangement links TRBV2 to TRBJ2-7; a weak D match, TRBD2 (6 bases). This CDR3 is built from 15 residues. The V and J ends lost 4 bases and 3 bases respectively, with 16 bases between them. The germline V gene encodes CDR1 SNHLY and CDR2 FYNNEI. CDR3 nucleotides: TGTGCCAGCAGTGTTCGGGGGACCTCAGGCTACGAGCAGTACTTC. Encoded protein: CASSVRGTSGYEQYF. The whole variable domain, remainder taken from reference TRBV2 and TRBJ2-7, is EPEVTQTPSHQVTQMGQEVILRCVPISNHLYFYWYRQILGQKVEFLVSFYNNEISEKSEIFDDQFSVERPDGSNFTLKIRSTKLEDSAMYFCASSVRGTSGYEQYFGPGTRLTVT.

This clonotype was picked up many times. This chain links TRBV18 with TRBJ2-7, with D unresolved. V was trimmed by 1 base and J by 4 bases, leaving 8 bases between them. This CDR3 comprises 13 residues. CDR1 is KGHSH, CDR2 LQKENI, per germline. The CDR3 DNA sequence: TGTGCCAGCTCACCACTAGGGTTTTACGAGCAGTACTTC. Amino acids: CASSPLGFYEQYF.

This chain connects TRBV7-2 to TRBJ2-1; 7 bases match TRBD2. CDR1 is SGHTA and CDR2 is FQGNSA in the germline V gene. CDR3 length equals 14 residues. Unmatched junction bases numbered 7, after V lost 5 bases and J lost 6 bases. The DNA of the CDR3 is TGTGCCAGCAGCCCTCAGGGAGGGGTCAATGAGCAGTTCTTC. Residues: CASSPQGGVNEQFF.

This clonotype has just a few counts. The rearrangement links TRBV7-2 to TRBJ1-3, with 8 nucleotides matching TRBD1. This CDR3 has 14 residues. Germline-derived CDR1 and CDR2 are SGHTA and FQGNSA. Trimming at V came to 5 bases and at J to 6 bases, leaving 6 bases not matched to a gene. CDR3 bases: TGTGCCAGCAGCCCTGCAGGGGGCAAAAACACCATATATTTT. It encodes CASSPAGGKNTIYF.

The chain recombines TRBV11-3 with TRBJ2-4; D possibly uses TRBD1 or TRBD2 (5 bases each). Per the germline V gene, CDR1 is SGHNT and CDR2 is YENEEA. V was clipped by 0 bases and J by 3 bases, with 12 bases between them. This CDR3 is built from 16 residues. The CDR3 loop is CASSLEGPLVKNIQYF. Here the CDR3 DNA reads TGTGCCAGCAGCTTAGAGGGACCCCTGGTCAAAAACATTCAGTACTTC.

This clonotype was observed many times. The rearrangement links TRBV30 to TRBJ1-4; no clear D. V lost 1 base and J 0 bases, leaving 9 bases between the germline ends. From germline, CDR1 is GTSNPN and CDR2 SVGIG (reference sequence). This CDR3 has 15 residues. CDR3 nucleotides: TGTGCCTGGAGTGATAACTTAGCAACTAATGAAAAACTGTTTTTT. It codes for CAWSDNLATNEKLFF.

The V gene is TRBV6-5, the J gene TRBJ2-7, with D possibly being TRBD1 or TRBD2 (5 bases each). Trimming removed 0 bases at V and 1 base at J, with 13 bases between. CDR1 is MNHEY and CDR2 is SVGAGI in the germline V gene. There are 16 residues in the CDR3. CDR3 nucleotides: TGTGCCAGCAGTTACTCGACATTTTGGGGGTCCTACGAGCAGTACTTC. This sequence encodes CASSYSTFWGSYEQYF.

Concerning this clonotype itself: A read error is possible here, since a much larger clone lies one base away. This chain joins TRBV7-2 and TRBJ2-5; a weak D match, TRBD2 (6 bases). Germline V lookup: CDR1 SGHTA, CDR2 FQGNSA. CDR3 length: 17 amino acids. V shed 1 base and J shed 9 bases, with 24 bases lying between them. The CDR3 nucleotides are TGTGCCAGCAGCTTAGTTGGGGGGACCCGGGGGTCGGAGGCCCAGTACTTC. Protein product: CASSLVGGTRGSEAQYF.

The gene calls are TRBV7-9 and TRBJ2-4; D is uncertain. TRBJ2-7 matches the DNA end more closely, so the J call is doubtful. CDR3 size: 15 residues. Germline CDR1 reads SEHNR; CDR2 reads FQNEAQ (reference sequence). The CDR3 DNA reads as TGTGCCAGCAGCCCCGCTGGGATAGGAAGCCACGAGCAGTACTTC. Translated, it gives CASSPAGIGSHEQYF.

This clonotype showed up just a few times. The chain joins TRBV9 to TRBJ1-6; unclear D gene. The V and J ends lost 2 bases and 0 bases respectively, with 6 bases between them. The CDR3 totals 15 residues. Germline V gives CDR1 SGDLS, CDR2 YYNGEE. CDR3 region: CASSVRDSYNSPLHF. DNA of the CDR3: TGTGCCAGCAGCGTCCGGGACTCCTATAATTCACCCCTCCACTTT.

This clonotype was recorded only once. This may come from a read error, since a much larger clone is one base off. The V and J genes are TRBV7-2 and TRBJ2-2; no reliable D call. The CDR3 is made up of 13 amino acids. Trimming pared 1 base from V and 3 bases from J, leaving 3 bases between. Germline V CDR1 and CDR2: SGHTA, FQGNSA. The DNA of the CDR3 is TGTGCCAGCAGCTTAGTGTACACCGGGGAGCTGTTTTTT. Translating it yields CASSLVYTGELFF. Full variable domain (remainder filled in from reference TRBV7-2 and TRBJ2-2): GAGVSQSPSNKVTEKGKDVELRCDPISGHTALYWYRQSLGQGLEFLIYFQGNSAPDKSGLPSDRFSAERTGGSVSTLTIQRTQQEDSAVYLCASSLVYTGELFFGEGSRLTVL.